This T cell receptor (beta chain) was retrieved from a study of blood T cell repertoires in COVID-19. Study overall: From the United States, Italy and Spain came samples of acute and convalescent COVID-19.

The CDR3 spans 14 residues. Germline lookup yields CDR1 SEHNR and CDR2 FQNEAQ (reference sequence). Trimming stripped 1 base from V and 10 bases from J, with 11 bases between. The method was immunoSEQ multiplex PCR; TCRdb's version includes in-frame clones alone and lacks a portion of them. The data show around 250,000 clones, with approximately 83% seen just once and approximately 2% held by the top ten. The genes are TRBV7-9 and TRBJ1-6; D perhaps matches TRBD1 (6 bases). This TCR was recovered from a woman aged 50 to 65 who had recovered from COVID-19. Sequencing was done on a sample of PBMCs or T cells enriched from blood (not recorded which). This CDR3 reads CASSLDGGRSPLHF. The CDR3 DNA reads as TGTGCCAGCAGCTTAGATGGGGGCAGATCACCCCTCCACTTT.